This entry lists 10 T cell receptor beta chains sequenced from one sample in a study of chemoradiotherapy in HPV16-positive cancers. The data were produced by immunoSEQ multiplex PCR, yet TCRdb's version contains in-frame clones alone and is incomplete. Here the sample spans approximately 12,000 clones, approximately 87% being singletons. Here the sequenced sample was blood, taken from a patient who underwent chemoradiotherapy. The receptors here all came from a human donor with HPV-associated anogenital cancer.

This chain links TRBV5-6 with TRBJ1-2, with D possibly being TRBD1 (5 bases). The germline gives CDR1 SGHDT, CDR2 YYEEEE. The CDR3 length is 15 residues. V was trimmed by 5 bases and J by 6 bases, leaving 20 bases between them. In nucleotides, the CDR3 is TGTGCCAGCAGACCCTGGGGACTCCACGGACATGGCTACACCTTC. Protein product: CASRPWGLHGHGYTF. The full variable domain, rest sourced from reference TRBV5-6 and TRBJ1-2, is DAGVTQSPTHLIKTRGQQVTLRCSPKSGHDTVSWYQQALGQGPQFIFQYYEEEERQRGNFPDRFSGHQFPNYSSELNVNALLLGDSALYLCASRPWGLHGHGYTFGSGTRLTVV.

On this clone itself: Relative to the germline gene, one junction end is altered; a read error may explain this. This chain joins TRBV7-7 and TRBJ2-2; D tentatively fits TRBD1 or TRBD2 (5 bases each). In germline, CDR1 is SSHAT, CDR2 FNYEAQ (reference sequence). This CDR3 has 17 amino acids. The CDR3 sequence is CASSPVPGTPGTGELFF. For the CDR3, the DNA is TGTGCTAGCAGCCCCGTCCCCGGGACCCCGGGGACCGGGGAGCTGTTTTTT.

The genes are TRBV5-6 and TRBJ2-7; 10 nucleotides align to TRBD1. Trimming at V came to 7 bases and at J to 6 bases, leaving 10 bases not matched to a gene. The CDR3 length is 14 residues. Germline assignment: CDR1 SGHDT and CDR2 YYEEEE. CDR3 nucleotide sequence: TGTGCCAGCCAGACCGGGACAGGGGCGGCCGAGCAGTACTTC. Translating gives CASQTGTGAAEQYF.

The chain recombines TRBV5-4 with TRBJ1-1, with D possibly TRBD1 on 5 matching bases. Trimming took off 0 bases at V and 9 bases at J, with 12 bases between the two ends. CDR1 is SGHNT and CDR2 is YYREEE in the germline V gene (reference sequence). The CDR3 totals 13 residues. CDR3 nucleotides: TGTGCCAGCAGCTTGGCAGGGATCGGGAAAGCTTTCTTT. Protein product: CASSLAGIGKAFF.

This rearrangement joins TRBV7-2 to TRBJ1-5; D remains ambiguous. The V end lost 5 bases, the J end lost 4 bases, and 6 bases lay between the germline ends. Germline values: CDR1 SGHTA, CDR2 FQGNSA. The CDR3 sequence is 12 residues long. CDR3 protein: CASSLQNQPQHF. CDR3 nucleotide sequence: TGTGCCAGCAGCCTACAGAATCAGCCCCAGCATTTT.

With respect to this clone: One end of the junction fails to match germline, which may point to a read error. DNA of the CDR3: TGTGCCAGCAGTGAATGGGGGACGGCTCTTAGGGCCCTGGGGATCGCCTTC. Amino acid sequence: CASSEWGTALRALGIAF. The chain recombines TRBV6-1 with TRBJ1-2; possibly TRBD1 for D (5 bases). Germline V gene lookup returns CDR1 MNHNS and CDR2 SASEGT. The CDR3 has 17 residues.

The genes are TRBV6-4 and TRBJ2-1, with D perhaps given as TRBD1 or TRBD2 (5 bases each). V was trimmed by 2 bases and J by 0 bases, leaving 5 bases between them. Germline assignment: CDR1 MRHNA and CDR2 SNTAGT. The CDR3 has 14 residues. The DNA for the CDR3 is TGTGCCAGCAGTGACGGGGGCTCCTACAATGAGCAGTTCTTC. Translating it yields CASSDGGSYNEQFF.

This chain joins TRBV19 and TRBJ2-1, with 10 bases fitting TRBD1. This CDR3 region has 14 residues. Trimming removed 7 bases from V and 9 bases from J; junction bases left unmatched: 9. Per germline, CDR1 LNHDA and CDR2 SQIVND (reference sequence). CDR3 bases: TGTGCCAGTATTCGACAGGGGGCCGCCGGTGAGCAGTTCTTC. Its protein is CASIRQGAAGEQFF.

Here the CDR3 reads CASSESGWTEAFF. The DNA for the CDR3 is TGTGCCAGCAGTGAATCGGGGTGGACTGAAGCTTTCTTT. The genes are TRBV25-1 and TRBJ1-1; D is ambiguous. The CDR3 has 13 amino acids. Per the germline V gene, CDR1 is MGHDK and CDR2 is SYGVNS. Trimming pared 1 base from V and 5 bases from J, leaving 8 bases between.

The CDR3, as DNA: TGTGCCAGCAGCGACAGGCAAATGAACACTGAAGCTTTCTTT. Amino acids: CASSDRQMNTEAFF. The chain links TRBV7-9 to TRBJ1-1, with D possibly being TRBD1 (6 bases). The CDR3 has 14 residues. The germline V gene has CDR1 SEHNR and CDR2 FQNEAQ (reference sequence). The V end lost 5 bases, the J end lost 0 bases, and 10 bases lay between the germline ends. Looking up the rest from reference TRBV7-9 and TRBJ1-1 gives the full variable domain: DTGVSQNPRHKITKRGQNVTFRCDPISEHNRLYWYRQTLGQGPEFLTYFQNEAQLEKSRLLSDRFSAERPKGSFSTLEIQRTEQGDSAMYLCASSDRQMNTEAFFGQGTRLTVV.